This T cell receptor beta chain was found in a study of T cells after yellow fever vaccination. Study-wide points: It was the secondary response that reached its peak faster, day 5 versus 15, but it was weaker.

TCRdb re-called the 5' RACE reads through MiXCR, storing one row per CDR3 protein. In the table there are 300,000 to 350,000 distinct CDR3 sequences, approximately 4% of which are singletons. The table lists this clonotype with many counts. Its antigen is not known. This CDR3 is 14 amino acids long. Germline V gene sequence: CDR1 SGHAT, CDR2 FQNNGV. The V end was cut by 5 bases, the J end by 2 bases, with 11 bases between. This material consisted of PBMCs, taken 5 days after the yellow fever booster vaccination. The TCR comes from a man between 18 and 29 years old who received the YFV17D yellow fever vaccine. The chain recombines TRBV11-2 with TRBJ2-3; D remains ambiguous. The CDR3 region has the DNA TGTGCCAGCAGCCCCCTGCGCACCACAGATACGCAGTATTTT. This gives the protein CASSPLRTTDTQYF.